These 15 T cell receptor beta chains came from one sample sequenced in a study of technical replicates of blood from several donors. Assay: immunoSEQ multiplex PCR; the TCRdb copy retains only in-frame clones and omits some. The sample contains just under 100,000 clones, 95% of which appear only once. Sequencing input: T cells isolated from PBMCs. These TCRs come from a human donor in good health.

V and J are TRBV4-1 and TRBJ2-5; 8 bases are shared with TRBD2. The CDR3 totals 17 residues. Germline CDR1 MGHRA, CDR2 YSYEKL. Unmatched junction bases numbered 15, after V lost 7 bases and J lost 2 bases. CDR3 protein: CASTLTASGSVQETQYF. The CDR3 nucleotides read TGCGCCAGCACCCTAACCGCGAGCGGGAGCGTTCAAGAGACCCAGTACTTC.

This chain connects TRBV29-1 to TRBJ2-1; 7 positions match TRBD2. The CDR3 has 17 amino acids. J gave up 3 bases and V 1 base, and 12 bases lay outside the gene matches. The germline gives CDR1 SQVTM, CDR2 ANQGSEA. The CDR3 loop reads CSVEAPGLAEGYNEQFF. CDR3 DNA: TGCAGCGTTGAAGCTCCTGGGCTAGCGGAAGGCTACAATGAGCAGTTCTTC.

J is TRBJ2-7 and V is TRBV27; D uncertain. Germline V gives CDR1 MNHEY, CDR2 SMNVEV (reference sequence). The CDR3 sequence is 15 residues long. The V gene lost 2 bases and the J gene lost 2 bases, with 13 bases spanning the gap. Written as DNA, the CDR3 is TGTGCCAGCAGTTTACTCCCGGGTCCTACCTACGAGCAGTACTTC. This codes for CASSLLPGPTYEQYF.

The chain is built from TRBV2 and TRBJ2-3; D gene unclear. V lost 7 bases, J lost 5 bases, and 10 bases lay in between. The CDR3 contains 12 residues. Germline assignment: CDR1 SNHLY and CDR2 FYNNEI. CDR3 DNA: TGTGCCAGCAACCTAGATGGAGATACGCAGTATTTT. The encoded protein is CASNLDGDTQYF.

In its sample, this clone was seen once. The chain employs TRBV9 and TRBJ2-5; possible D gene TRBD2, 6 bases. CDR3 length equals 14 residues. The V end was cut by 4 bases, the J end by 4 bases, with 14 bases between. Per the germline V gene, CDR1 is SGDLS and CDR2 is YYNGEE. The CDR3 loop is CASSTMGGSETQYF. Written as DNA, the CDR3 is TGTGCCAGCAGCACGATGGGGGGATCAGAGACCCAGTACTTC.

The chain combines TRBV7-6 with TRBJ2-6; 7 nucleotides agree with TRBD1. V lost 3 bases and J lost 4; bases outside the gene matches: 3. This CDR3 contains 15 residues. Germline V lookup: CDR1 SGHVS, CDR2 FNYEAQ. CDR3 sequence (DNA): TGTGCCAGCAGCTTCACAGGGGCAGGGGCCAACGTCCTGACTTTC. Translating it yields CASSFTGAGANVLTF.

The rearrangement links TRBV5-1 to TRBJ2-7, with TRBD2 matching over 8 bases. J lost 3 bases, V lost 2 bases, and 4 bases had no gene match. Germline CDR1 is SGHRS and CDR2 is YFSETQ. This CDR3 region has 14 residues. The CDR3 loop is CASSFRREVYEQYF. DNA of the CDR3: TGCGCCAGCAGCTTCAGGCGGGAGGTCTACGAGCAGTACTTC.

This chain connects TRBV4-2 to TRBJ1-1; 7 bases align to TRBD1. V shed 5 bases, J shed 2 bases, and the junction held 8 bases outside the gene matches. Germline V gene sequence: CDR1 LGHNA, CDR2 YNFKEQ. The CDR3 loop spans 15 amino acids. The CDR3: CASSYSGGENTEAFF. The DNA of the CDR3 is TGTGCCAGCAGCTACTCAGGGGGTGAAAACACTGAAGCTTTCTTT.

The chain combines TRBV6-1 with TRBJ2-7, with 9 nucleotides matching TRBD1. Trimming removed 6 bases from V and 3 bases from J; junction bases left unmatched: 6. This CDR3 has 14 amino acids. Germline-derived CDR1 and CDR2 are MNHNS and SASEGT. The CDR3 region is CASRSGQGNYEQYF. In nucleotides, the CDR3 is TGTGCCAGCAGATCGGGACAGGGCAACTACGAGCAGTACTTC.

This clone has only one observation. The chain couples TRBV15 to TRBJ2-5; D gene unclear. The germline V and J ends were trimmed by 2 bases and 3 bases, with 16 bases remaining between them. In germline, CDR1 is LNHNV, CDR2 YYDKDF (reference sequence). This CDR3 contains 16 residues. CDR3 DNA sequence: TGTGCCACCAGCAGATCCTTCCGCGACTTGGAAGAGACCCAGTACTTC. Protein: CATSRSFRDLEETQYF.

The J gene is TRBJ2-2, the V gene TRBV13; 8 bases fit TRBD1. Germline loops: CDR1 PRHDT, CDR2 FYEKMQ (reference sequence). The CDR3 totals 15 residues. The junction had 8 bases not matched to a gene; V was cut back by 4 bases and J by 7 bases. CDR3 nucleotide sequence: TGTGCCAGCAGCTGGGACAGGAGCATGCGCGGGGAGCTGTTTTTT. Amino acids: CASSWDRSMRGELFF.

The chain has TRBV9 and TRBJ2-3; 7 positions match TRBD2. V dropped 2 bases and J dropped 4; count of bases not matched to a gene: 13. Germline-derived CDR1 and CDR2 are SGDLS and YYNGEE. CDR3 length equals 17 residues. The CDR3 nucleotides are TGTGCCAGCAGCGTCCTTCCGGGGGGAAATTCGGCAGATACGCAGTATTTT. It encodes CASSVLPGGNSADTQYF. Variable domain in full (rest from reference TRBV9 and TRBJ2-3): DSGVTQTPKHLITATGQRVTLRCSPRSGDLSVYWYQQSLDQGLQFLIQYYNGEERAKGNILERFSAQQFPDLHSELNLSSLELGDSALYFCASSVLPGGNSADTQYFGPGTRLTVL.

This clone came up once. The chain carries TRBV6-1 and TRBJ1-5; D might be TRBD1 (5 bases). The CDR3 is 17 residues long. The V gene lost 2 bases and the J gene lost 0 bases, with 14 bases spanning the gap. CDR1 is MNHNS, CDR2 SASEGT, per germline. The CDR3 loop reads CASSERRGGYSNQPQHF. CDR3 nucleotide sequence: TGTGCCAGCAGTGAAAGGAGGGGAGGGTATAGCAATCAGCCCCAGCATTTT.

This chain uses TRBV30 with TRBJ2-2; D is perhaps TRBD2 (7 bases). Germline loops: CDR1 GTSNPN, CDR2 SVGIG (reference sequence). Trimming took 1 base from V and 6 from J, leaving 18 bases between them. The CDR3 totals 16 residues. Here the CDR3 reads CAWSDLGGPSSGELFF. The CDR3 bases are TGTGCCTGGAGTGATTTGGGGGGGCCGTCATCCGGGGAGCTGTTTTTT.

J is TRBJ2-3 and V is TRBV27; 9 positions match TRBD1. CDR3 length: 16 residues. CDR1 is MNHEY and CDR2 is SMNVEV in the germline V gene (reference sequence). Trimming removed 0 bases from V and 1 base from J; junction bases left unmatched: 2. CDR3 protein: CASSLSTGGGTDTQYF. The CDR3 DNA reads TGTGCCAGCAGTTTATCGACAGGGGGAGGCACAGATACGCAGTATTTT.